The 22 T cell receptor beta chains reported below all come from one sample, sequenced in a study of cytomegalovirus exposure and HLA in healthy donors. Method: immunoSEQ multiplex PCR; TCRdb's copy keeps in-frame clones and lacks some. The table lists 100,000 to 150,000 clones, 95% to 96% of them singletons. Sequencing input: PBMCs. These receptors all stem from a man aged 18 to 29 in good health and CMV-seronegative.

This chain joins TRBV7-9 and TRBJ2-7, with 7 bases matching TRBD2. J lost 4 bases, V lost 1 base, and 4 bases had no gene match. The CDR3 extends over 14 amino acids. In germline, CDR1 is SEHNR, CDR2 FQNEAQ (reference sequence). The CDR3 DNA reads TGTGCCAGCAGCTTAGGTGGCGGGAGTTACGAGCAGTACTTC. This encodes CASSLGGGSYEQYF.

The V and J genes are TRBV2 and TRBJ1-1; TRBD1 might be the D (6 bases). The CDR3 totals 13 residues. The V gene lost 6 bases and the J gene lost 6 bases, with 14 bases spanning the gap. Looked up from germline, CDR1 is SNHLY and CDR2 is FYNNEI. The CDR3: CASRATGSAEAFF. DNA for the CDR3: TGTGCCAGCAGGGCGACAGGTTCCGCTGAAGCTTTCTTT.

The V and J genes are TRBV7-2 and TRBJ2-1, with 7 nucleotides matching TRBD2. Germline lookup yields CDR1 SGHTA and CDR2 FQGNSA. The V gene end was trimmed by 1 base and the J gene end by 5 bases; junction bases not matched to a gene: 5. CDR3 length: 15 amino acids. CDR3 nucleotides: TGTGCCAGCAGCTTAGGGCCTAGCGGAAACAATGAGCAGTTCTTC. Its protein product is CASSLGPSGNNEQFF.

The chain recombines TRBV4-1 with TRBJ2-7; 10 positions match TRBD2. This CDR3 spans 16 amino acids. V dropped 1 base and J dropped 6; count of bases not matched to a gene: 9. Germline-derived CDR1 and CDR2 are MGHRA and YSYEKL. DNA for the CDR3: TGCGCCAGCAGCCAAGGTCCTAGCGGGAGAGAGGGCGAGCAGTACTTC. Its translation: CASSQGPSGREGEQYF.

This clone appeared once. This sequence joins TRBV7-6 and TRBJ2-1; TRBD2 matches 9 bases. This CDR3 contains 15 residues. Germline CDR1 and CDR2: SGHVS and FNYEAQ. The V and J ends lost 2 bases and 9 bases, in that order; junction bases with no gene match: 8. The CDR3 nucleotides read TGTGCCAGCAGCTTAAGAAGTGATAGCGGGGGTGAGCAGTTCTTC. It is translated as CASSLRSDSGGEQFF.

The chain couples TRBV28 to TRBJ1-1; TRBD1 matches 9 bases. Per germline, CDR1 MDHEN and CDR2 SYDVKM. J lost 11 bases, V lost 4 bases, and 17 bases had no gene match. The CDR3 covers 16 residues. CDR3 in DNA: TGTGCCAGCAGTTCCCTGCGGACAGGGGACGCGTATGGGGCTTTCTTT. It encodes CASSSLRTGDAYGAFF.

The chain recombines TRBV9 with TRBJ1-2, with TRBD1 as a possible D gene (6 bases). The CDR3 has 12 amino acids. The V and J ends lost 0 bases and 8 bases respectively, with 8 bases between them. Germline CDR1 and CDR2: SGDLS and YYNGEE. CDR3 DNA: TGTGCCAGCAGCGTAGAAGGGGGAGGCTACACCTTC. This encodes CASSVEGGGYTF.

The V and J genes are TRBV4-3 and TRBJ2-1; tentative D call: TRBD2 (5 bases). The CDR3 has 16 amino acids. V was shortened by 0 bases and J by 4 bases, with 13 bases between the two germline ends. The germline V gene encodes CDR1 LGHNA and CDR2 YSLEER. The CDR3 spells CASSQDRLPQYNEQFF. Written as DNA, the CDR3 is TGCGCCAGCAGCCAAGATAGACTACCGCAGTACAATGAGCAGTTCTTC.

V is TRBV7-9 and J is TRBJ2-5; 8 positions match TRBD2. Germline CDR1 SEHNR, CDR2 FQNEAQ (reference sequence). The CDR3 consists of 13 residues. V trimming: 7 bases; J trimming: 7 bases; junction bases outside the gene matches: 8. CDR3 sequence reads: CASNAGGVGTQYF. The CDR3 DNA reads TGTGCCAGCAACGCGGGGGGAGTGGGGACCCAGTACTTC.

The chain recombines TRBV28 with TRBJ1-3; D is unclear. There are 13 residues in the CDR3. The V and J ends lost 6 bases and 3 bases respectively, with 9 bases between them. Germline CDR1 and CDR2: MDHEN and SYDVKM. The CDR3: CASRLSGGNTIYF. Written as DNA, the CDR3 is TGTGCCAGCAGGCTTTCGGGTGGAAACACCATATATTTT.

The J gene is TRBJ2-3, the V gene TRBV19; 14 positions match TRBD2. The CDR3 length is 15 residues. The V gene's germline CDR1 is LNHDA and CDR2 SQIVND (reference sequence). V lost 6 bases to trimming and J lost 4 bases; unmatched junction nucleotides: 3. The CDR3 coding sequence is TGTGCCAGTAGAAGGACTAGCGGGAGGTCAGATACGCAGTATTTT. As protein: CASRRTSGRSDTQYF.

This clone is a singleton in its sample. J is TRBJ2-7 and V is TRBV5-5, with D possibly TRBD2 on 5 matching bases. Trimming took off 4 bases at V and 1 base at J, with 12 bases between the two ends. There are 14 residues in the CDR3. Per germline, CDR1 SGHKS and CDR2 YYEKEE (reference sequence). The CDR3 coding sequence is TGTGCCAGCAGCATCTTGACGGGATCCTACGAGCAGTACTTC. This encodes CASSILTGSYEQYF.

The chain combines TRBV19 with TRBJ1-1; D is possibly TRBD1 (6 bases). V lost 4 bases and J lost 0, with 12 bases in between. The germline CDR1 and CDR2 sequences are LNHDA and SQIVND (reference sequence). The CDR3 runs to 15 residues. DNA for the CDR3: TGTGCCAGTAGTACACCCCAGGGGATGAACACTGAAGCTTTCTTT. Protein: CASSTPQGMNTEAFF.

V gene TRBV19 combines with J gene TRBJ2-1, with 9 bases matching TRBD2. Unmatched junction bases numbered 3, after V lost 10 bases and J lost 5 bases. The germline V gene encodes CDR1 LNHDA and CDR2 SQIVND (reference sequence). The CDR3 has 12 residues. The CDR3 is CATGLANNEQFF. CDR3 bases: TGTGCCACCGGACTAGCGAACAATGAGCAGTTCTTC.

V and J are TRBV25-1 and TRBJ1-2; maybe TRBD1 (6 bases). The V end lost 7 bases, the J end lost 8 bases, and 20 bases lay between the germline ends. The CDR3 is made up of 14 amino acids. Germline lookup yields CDR1 MGHDK and CDR2 SYGVNS. The chain's CDR3 is CASNPRTGDNGYTF. The DNA of the CDR3 is TGTGCCAGCAATCCGCGGACCGGGGACAACGGCTACACCTTC.

The chain employs TRBV27 and TRBJ2-1; 11 bases align to TRBD2. CDR3 length: 16 residues. The germline gives CDR1 MNHEY, CDR2 SMNVEV (reference sequence). The V and J ends lost 4 bases and 9 bases, in that order; junction bases with no gene match: 11. In DNA form, the CDR3 reads TGTGCCAGCAGTTACCTGACTAGCGGGACACGAAGTGAGCAGTTCTTC. Its translation: CASSYLTSGTRSEQFF.

As concerns this clone: The sample carries other DNA sequences with the same CDR3. This chain links TRBV5-1 with TRBJ2-1; D is undetermined. Between the trimmed V and J ends, which lost 5 bases and 6 bases, there was a span of 9 bases. CDR1 is SGHRS and CDR2 is YFSETQ in the germline V gene. The CDR3 extends over 12 amino acids. The CDR3 here is CASSLLGNEQFF. The CDR3 DNA follows: TGCGCCAGCAGTCTCCTAGGCAATGAGCAGTTCTTC.

The CDR3 loop is CASSPPDSNQPQHF. In nucleotides, the CDR3 is TGTGCCAGCAGTCCCCCGGACAGTAATCAGCCCCAGCATTTT. This chain uses TRBV6-6 with TRBJ1-5; a weak D match, TRBD1 (6 bases). Looked up from germline, CDR1 is MNHNY and CDR2 is SVGAGI (reference sequence). The CDR3 length is 14 residues. Deletions cut 5 bases from V and 4 bases from J, with 12 bases between.

The rearrangement joins TRBV11-3 to TRBJ2-7, with no clear D. The CDR3 totals 14 residues. The germline gives CDR1 SGHNT, CDR2 YENEEA. Trimming shortened V by 4 bases and J by 1 base, and 11 bases separated the two germline ends. CDR3 sequence reads: CASSSAVRSYEQYF. CDR3 DNA: TGTGCCAGCAGCTCGGCGGTTCGGTCCTACGAGCAGTACTTC.

J is TRBJ2-3 and V is TRBV28, with 10 bases that match TRBD2. The CDR3 extends over 18 amino acids. The ends lost 1 base at V and 5 bases at J; junction bases unmatched: 12. Per germline, CDR1 MDHEN and CDR2 SYDVKM. CDR3 sequence: CASSLYPSGSRDGDTQYF. CDR3 nucleotides: TGTGCCAGCAGTTTATACCCTAGCGGGAGTAGAGATGGAGATACGCAGTATTTT.

This clone was seen a single time. This sequence joins TRBV7-2 and TRBJ2-6, with D tentatively TRBD2 (7 bases). CDR3 size: 15 residues. In germline, CDR1 is SGHTA, CDR2 FQGNSA. V shed 4 bases and J shed 2 bases, with 9 bases lying between them. The CDR3 nucleotides read TGTGCCAGCAGCTGGGAGGGGGCTGGGGCCAACGTCCTGACTTTC. Protein: CASSWEGAGANVLTF.

The V call is TRBV4-1, the J call TRBJ2-7; 9 positions agree with TRBD1. Germline V lookup: CDR1 MGHRA, CDR2 YSYEKL. V lost 1 base and J lost 2; bases outside the gene matches: 3. The CDR3 is made up of 15 amino acids. This CDR3 reads CASSQGDRATYEQYF. Here the CDR3 DNA reads TGCGCCAGCAGCCAAGGGGACAGGGCAACCTACGAGCAGTACTTC.